These T cell receptor beta chains were read from a single sample in a study of blood T cells in healthy people across ages. TCRdb processed the 5' RACE reads anew with MiXCR; each CDR3 protein has one entry. The table has over a million distinct CDR3 sequences, roughly 43% seen once. The sequenced material came from blood. Every receptor here comes from a woman younger than 30 in good health. Both conserved end residues are part of each CDR3. The D gene is left open where the match is weak. Not every row has a clone size; where given, it reads once, few, many or a size class.

TRBV5-1	TRBJ2-5	15	-	-	TGCGCCAGCAGCTTGAGTTATGTCAGGGGGGATGAGCAGTACTTC	CASSLSYVRGDEQYF
TRBV12-3/TRBV12-4	TRBJ1-3	15	-	TRBD1	TGTGCCAGCACTCCGACAGGGAGCTCTGGAAACACCATATATTTT	CASTPTGSSGNTIYF
TRBV24-1	TRBJ2-3	16	-	-	TGTGCCACCAGTGACCGGACTACCCAGGGCACAGATACGCAGTATTTT	CATSDRTTQGTDTQYF
TRBV4-3	TRBJ1-1	16	-	TRBD1	TGCGCCAGCAGCCAATTTGCGACAGGGGTCAACACTGAAGCTTTCTTT	CASSQFATGVNTEAFF
TRBV29-1	TRBJ1-1	13	-	TRBD1	TGCAGCGTGACGGACAGGGGGGACACTGAAGCTTTCTTT	CSVTDRGDTEAFF
TRBV5-1	TRBJ1-6	14	-	-	TGCGCCAGCAGCTCGACAGTTGTTGGTTCACCCCTCCACTTT	CASSSTVVGSPLHF
TRBV11-2	TRBJ2-7	15	few	-	TGTGCCAGCAGCTTAGCAGGGCCCTCCTCCTACGAGCAGTACTTC	CASSLAGPSSYEQYF
TRBV6-6	TRBJ2-5	15	-	TRBD2	TGTGCCACTGCTAGACGGGAGGGCCGAGGAGAGACCCAGTACTTC	CATARREGRGETQYF
TRBV27	TRBJ1-2	15	-	TRBD1	TGTGCCAGCAGTTTTGCGGGACAGAACTACTATGGCTACACCTTC	CASSFAGQNYYGYTF
TRBV4-1	TRBJ2-4	16	-	-	TGCGCCAGCAGCCATCTCCCTAACGGGGGGCAAAACATTCAGTACTTC	CASSHLPNGGQNIQYF
TRBV5-1	TRBJ1-5	15	few	-	TGCGCCAGCAGCTTGGAAGGGGCCTTCAATCAGCCCCAGCATTTT	CASSLEGAFNQPQHF
TRBV20-1	TRBJ1-4	13	few	TRBD1	TGCAGTGCCTTTGACAGGGGAGGCGAAAAACTGTTTTTT	CSAFDRGGEKLFF
TRBV13	TRBJ2-3	12	-	-	TGTGCCAGCAGCCTGCCCGACAGCCGGGAGTATTTT	CASSLPDSREYF
TRBV27	TRBJ2-1	12	few	-	TGTGCCAGCAGCAATAGGGACAATGAGCAGTTCTTC	CASSNRDNEQFF
TRBV11-2	TRBJ2-7	16	few	TRBD2	TGTGCCAGCAGCCCCCAACTAGCGGGGGGCTACAATGAGCAGTACTTC	CASSPQLAGGYNEQYF
TRBV20-1	TRBJ1-1	12	-	-	TGCAGTGCTAGAGTGATAAACACTGAAGCTTTCTTT	CSARVINTEAFF
TRBV4-1	TRBJ2-1	16	few	TRBD2	TGCGCCAGCAGCCAAGTCTCGGCGGGGGCCTACAATGAGCAGTTCTTC	CASSQVSAGAYNEQFF
TRBV4-3	TRBJ2-3	16	-	TRBD2	TGCGCCGGCAGCCAAGAGACTAGCGGATACACAGATACGCAGTATTTT	CAGSQETSGYTDTQYF
TRBV10-3	TRBJ1-4	16	-	-	TGTGCCATCAGTCCCGATTCAAGGGACGGTGGTGAAAAACTGTTTTTT	CAISPDSRDGGEKLFF
TRBV24-1	TRBJ1-1	13	once	-	TGTGCCACCAGAGAATTCTCCGGTTCTGAAGCTTTCTTT	CATREFSGSEAFF
TRBV11-2	TRBJ2-1	17	few	TRBD1	TGTGCCAGCAGCGTAGCAATCAGGGGGAGTATCTACAATGAGCAGTTCTTC	CASSVAIRGSIYNEQFF
TRBV5-1	TRBJ1-1	15	once	-	TGCGCCAGCAGCTTCGGAAGGAGGTCAGCTCTTGAAGCTTTCTTT	CASSFGRRSALEAFF
TRBV20-1	TRBJ2-7	15	-	-	TGCAGTACTAGAGTCCCGACTCCTAGCTCCTACGAGCAGTACTTC	CSTRVPTPSSYEQYF
TRBV4-3	TRBJ1-5	21	-	-	TGCGCCAGCAGCCAAGAGGATAACAGGGTGGGGGATAGGAAGGGCGATCAGCCCCAGCATTTT	CASSQEDNRVGDRKGDQPQHF
TRBV2	TRBJ2-5	12	few	-	TGTGCCAGCAGCGACGTTCAAGAGACCCAGTACTTC	CASSDVQETQYF
TRBV28	TRBJ2-7	15	-	-	TGTGCCAGCAGTTCCACGGGAGCCCCCTCCTACGAGCAGTACTTC	CASSSTGAPSYEQYF